This T cell receptor (beta chain) emerged from a study of T cells in tuberculosis. The wider study: IGRA-negative adolescents, IGRA-positive adolescents with latent tuberculosis and adults with active tuberculosis formed this South African cohort. PBMC were archived before or within 7 days of starting treatment.

Study results and limitations: Smaller distances to GMM-specific TCRs suggested their expansion in active tuberculosis.

TCRdb's copy holds only in-frame clones and misses some; the assay was immunoSEQ multiplex PCR. The sample carries about 7,700 clones, approximately 95% recorded once. Comments on this clone: Its antigen remains unidentified.

Trimming shortened V by 6 bases and J by 4 bases, and 12 bases separated the two germline ends. This CDR3 contains 13 residues. The germline V gene has CDR1 MNHNS and CDR2 SASEGT. The chain has TRBV6-1 and TRBJ1-1; possible D gene TRBD1, 5 bases. Specimen: PBMCs. The sequence was obtained from an adult with tuberculosis. CDR3 amino acids: CASRVGLATEAFF. The CDR3 bases are TGTGCCAGCAGGGTGGGACTTGCCACTGAAGCTTTCTTT.